What follows is one T cell receptor (gamma chain) and its context. TCRdb records a much larger clone's protein for this DNA, with a difference at residue 6 that likely arises from a read error; the protein given is the translation of the DNA. TRG and TRD sequences were obtained from every sorted gammadelta sample. TCRdb reanalyzed the multiplex PCR reads using CATT. The data hold 11,000 to 15,000 gamma-chain clones, with about 1.5% observed a single time. Gammadelta T cells were flow-sorted from PBMC into Vgamma9/Vdelta2+ and Vdelta2-negative populations for bulk analysis. Trimming removed 4 bases from V and 3 bases from J; junction bases left unmatched: 6. The V gene's germline CDR1 is GITISATS and CDR2 ISYDGTV (reference sequence). CDR3 size: 13 residues. The source of the sample is a study of γδ T cells in repeated Plasmodium falciparum infection. Study-wide context: Donors were malaria-exposed Malian children or age- and gender-matched Australian children.

This chain uses TRGV9 with TRGJ1 or TRGJ2. The specimen sequenced was gamma-delta T cells from blood. This TCR came from a pool of human donors (malaria-infected and uninfected, not separated). CDR3 nucleotides: TGTGCCTTGTGGGATTCTTTTTATTATAAGAAACTCTTT. Translation: CALWDSFYYKKLF.